A selection of T cell receptor beta chains follows, all from one sample in a study of T cells in Graves' hyperthyroidism and ophthalmopathy. Each CDR3 protein gets one entry after TCRdb re-called the multiplex PCR reads with MiXCR. The table includes approximately 870,000 distinct CDR3 sequences, about two fifths detected once. Sequencing used blood. The receptors shown here come from a man aged 18 to 30 with Graves' hyperthyroidism. Each CDR3 is given with its conserved first and last residue. Clone size is not always given. Where it is, it says once, few, many or a class for expanded clones.

v_gene	abundance	j_gene	CDR3aa
TRBV7-9	many	TRBJ2-2	CASWGSGELFF
TRBV15	many	TRBJ1-5	CATSRNTGGGQPQHF
TRBV20-1	-	TRBJ1-1	CSARDHGAVRTEAFF
TRBV29-1	-	TRBJ2-2	CSVEDQSRGHSGELFF
TRBV11-1	-	TRBJ2-7	CASSGGQGDSYEQYF
TRBV7-2	-	TRBJ1-2	CASSSVTSDYGYTF
TRBV12-3/TRBV12-4	-	TRBJ1-2	CASSRVFYGYTF
TRBV5-5	many	TRBJ2-5	CASSRGTLQETQYF
TRBV10-3	-	TRBJ2-7	CAISYSEAYEQYF
TRBV15	few	TRBJ2-2	CATSRVGALAGELFF
TRBV20-1	-	TRBJ2-7	CSARGEGGPHEQYF
TRBV4-1	few	TRBJ2-5	CASSRASGGWETQYF
TRBV5-1	-	TRBJ2-7	CASAGVGEQYF
TRBV12-3/TRBV12-4	-	TRBJ2-7	CASSLTTEYEQYF
TRBV19	-	TRBJ2-5	CAWSAQREWLGETQYF
TRBV30	-	TRBJ1-5	CAWSVWGNSQPQHF
TRBV20-1	few	TRBJ2-5	CSARDRSRGLQETQYF
TRBV7-9	-	TRBJ1-5	CASSLPRRGQGGLQHF
TRBV4-1	-	TRBJ2-7	CASSQAPGLASNEQYF